This T cell receptor beta chain stems from a study of technical replicates of blood from several donors. CDR1 is SGDLS and CDR2 is YYNGEE in the germline V gene. CDR3 length: 15 amino acids. Trimming took 0 bases from V and 6 from J, leaving 12 bases between them. TCRdb's table, derived via immunoSEQ multiplex PCR, lists solely in-frame clones and lacks some. Among about 80,000 clones listed, about 97% were seen once. The TCR sequence derives from a human donor in good health. Sequenced sample: T cells isolated from PBMCs. The V and J genes are TRBV9 and TRBJ2-2, with a tentative D call TRBD2 (5 bases). CDR3 protein: CASSVEDSWAGELFF. Here the CDR3 DNA reads TGTGCCAGCAGCGTAGAGGACTCCTGGGCCGGGGAGCTGTTTTTT. Drawing the rest from reference TRBV9 and TRBJ2-2, the complete variable domain is DSGVTQTPKHLITATGQRVTLRCSPRSGDLSVYWYQQSLDQGLQFLIQYYNGEERAKGNILERFSAQQFPDLHSELNLSSLELGDSALYFCASSVEDSWAGELFFGEGSRLTVL.